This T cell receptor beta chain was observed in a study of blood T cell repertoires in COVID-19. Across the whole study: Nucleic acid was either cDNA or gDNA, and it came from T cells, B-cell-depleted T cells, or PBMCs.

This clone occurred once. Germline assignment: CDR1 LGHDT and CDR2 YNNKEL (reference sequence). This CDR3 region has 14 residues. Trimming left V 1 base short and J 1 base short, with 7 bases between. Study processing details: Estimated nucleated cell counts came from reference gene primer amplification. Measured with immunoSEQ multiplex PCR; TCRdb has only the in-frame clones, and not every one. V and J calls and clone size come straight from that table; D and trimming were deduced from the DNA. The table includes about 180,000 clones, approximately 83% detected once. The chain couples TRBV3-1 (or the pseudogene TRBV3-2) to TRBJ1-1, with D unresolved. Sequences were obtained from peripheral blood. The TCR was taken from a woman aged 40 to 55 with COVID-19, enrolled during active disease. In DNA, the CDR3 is TGTGCCAGCAGCCAAGGGCGGAGGAACACTGAAGCTTTCTTT. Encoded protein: CASSQGRRNTEAFF.